Listed below are T cell receptor beta chains from one sample, sequenced in a study of T cell responses to AZD1222 COVID-19 vaccine. This table comes from immunoSEQ multiplex PCR, and its TCRdb copy is limited to in-frame clones, with some not included. The table shows some 98,000 clones, with about 88% occurring only once. The source material was peripheral blood, sampled 28 days after the second AZD1222 dose. The receptor set was obtained from an adult who received the AZD1222 COVID-19 vaccine. Each CDR3 is given with its conserved first and last residue. D genes are given only for firm matches. Size values are once, few and many counts, or a class for expanded clones, and some rows have none.

TRBJ2-2,TRBD2,TRBV7-6,NA,TGTGCCAGCAGTTCTCAAGCGGGAGCCGGGGAGCTGTTTTTT,CASSSQAGAGELFF
TRBJ1-6,TRBD1,TRBV9,few,TGTGCCAGCAGCGTAGCGGGGACAGTCTACGGGGCGGCCCTCCACTTT,CASSVAGTVYGAALHF
TRBJ1-1,NA,TRBV4-1,NA,TGCGCCAGCAGCCAAGAGGCCCAGAGAGCTTTCTTT,CASSQEAQRAFF
TRBJ1-3,NA,TRBV18,NA,TGTGCCAGCTCACTAGAACAGTTGACCTCTGGAAACACCATATATTTT,CASSLEQLTSGNTIYF
TRBJ1-1,NA,TRBV18,NA,TGTGCCAGCTCCCGAAGGACACCTGAGAGGGACACTGAAGCTTTCTTT,CASSRRTPERDTEAFF
TRBJ2-3,NA,TRBV2,NA,TGTGCCAGCAGTCGAACAGGAGGTAGCACAGATACGCAGTATTTT,CASSRTGGSTDTQYF
TRBJ1-1,TRBD1,TRBV27,NA,TGTGCCAGCGGCAGGACAGGGTCGAACACTGAAGCTTTCTTT,CASGRTGSNTEAFF
TRBJ2-4,NA,TRBV7-8,once,TGTGCCAGCAGCTTAGACCAAAGAAACATTCAGTACTTC,CASSLDQRNIQYF
TRBJ1-5,NA,TRBV7-4,NA,NA,CASSFVFRFGEWAKQPQHF
TRBJ1-5,NA,TRBV7-9,NA,TGTGCCAGCCCGCCTGGCGGCGATAGCAATCAGCCCCAGCATTTT,CASPPGGDSNQPQHF
TRBJ1-6,TRBD1,TRBV3-1/TRBV3-2,NA,TGTGCCAGCAGCCAAGGATACTTATCAGGGGGAATAAATAATTCACCCCTCCACTTT,CASSQGYLSGGINNSPLHF
TRBJ2-1,TRBD2,TRBV9,NA,TGTGCCAGCAGCATTAGCGGGAGCTCCTACAATGAGCAGTTCTTC,CASSISGSSYNEQFF
TRBJ2-1,TRBD1,TRBV12-5,NA,TGTGCTAGTGGTTCTCCTGAAGGGGGCCACTCCTACAATGAGCAGTTCTTC,CASGSPEGGHSYNEQFF
TRBJ2-1,TRBD1,TRBV25-1,NA,TGTGCCCCAGCGGGGACAGGGGACGGCCCCCGCTCCTACAATGAGCAGTTCTTC,CAPAGTGDGPRSYNEQFF
TRBJ1-5,NA,TRBV7-9,NA,TGTGCCAGCAGCTCCCAACAGGGTCGGCCCCAGCATTTT,CASSSQQGRPQHF
TRBJ2-1,NA,TRBV7-2,NA,TGTGCCAGCAGCTTAGCGCCAGGGCACAATGAGCAGTTCTTC,CASSLAPGHNEQFF
TRBJ1-2,NA,TRBV5-1,NA,TGCGCCAGCAGCTTCGGCCAGGATGGCTACACCTTC,CASSFGQDGYTF
TRBJ2-2,NA,TRBV18,NA,TGTGCCAGCTCCCTCACATCCCCCGGGGAGCTGTTTTTT,CASSLTSPGELFF
TRBJ2-1,NA,TRBV10-1,NA,TGCGCCAGCAGTGAGTCCCAGCTTTACAATGAGCAGTTCTTC,CASSESQLYNEQFF
TRBJ2-7,NA,TRBV28,NA,TGTGCCACCCGAGGACCTCCTCAAGGCGAGCAGTACTTC,CATRGPPQGEQYF
TRBJ2-3,NA,TRBV6-5,once,TGTGCCAGCATCAGAAACCACGGGGGCGATACGCAGTATTTT,CASIRNHGGDTQYF
TRBJ1-5,NA,TRBV19,NA,TGTGCCAGTAGTATCCAGGGGACTAATCAGCCCCAGCATTTT,CASSIQGTNQPQHF
TRBJ2-3,TRBD2,TRBV10-1,NA,TGCGCCAGCAGTGAGGGGAGCGGGGTCACAGATACGCAGTATTTT,CASSEGSGVTDTQYF
TRBJ2-3,TRBD2,TRBV30,NA,TGTGCCTGGACCCAAGCTCGGGAGGGCCCCGATACGCAGTATTTT,CAWTQAREGPDTQYF
TRBJ1-5,NA,TRBV27,NA,TGTGCCAGCAGCCCAGGGAGTGGTAGCAATCAGCCCCAGCATTTT,CASSPGSGSNQPQHF
TRBJ1-4,NA,TRBV6-5,NA,TGTGCCAGCAGTCCGACCGGGAGGAATGAAAAACTGTTTTTT,CASSPTGRNEKLFF
TRBJ2-6,NA,TRBV28,NA,TGTGCCAGCAGCCGTACCGGGACCTCTGGGGCCAACGTCCTGACTTTC,CASSRTGTSGANVLTF